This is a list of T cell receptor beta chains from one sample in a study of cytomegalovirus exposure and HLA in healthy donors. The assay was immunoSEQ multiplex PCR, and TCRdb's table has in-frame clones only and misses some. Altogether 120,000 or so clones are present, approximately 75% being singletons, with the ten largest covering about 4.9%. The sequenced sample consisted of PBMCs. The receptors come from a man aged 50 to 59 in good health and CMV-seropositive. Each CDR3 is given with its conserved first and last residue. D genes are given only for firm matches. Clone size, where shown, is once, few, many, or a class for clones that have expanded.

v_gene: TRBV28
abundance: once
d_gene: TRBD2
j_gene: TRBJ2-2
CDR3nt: TGTGCCAGCAGCCCTTCGGGACTAGCGGGGATTCACACCGGGGAGCTGTTTTTT
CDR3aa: CASSPSGLAGIHTGELFF

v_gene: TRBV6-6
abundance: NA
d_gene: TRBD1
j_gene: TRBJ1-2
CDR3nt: TGTGCCAGCAGTACGGACAGGGGTTCGAACTATGGCTACACCTTC
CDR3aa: CASSTDRGSNYGYTF

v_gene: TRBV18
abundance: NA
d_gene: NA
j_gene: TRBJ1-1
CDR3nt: TGTGCCAGCTCACCACCCGGACAGTTCATGAACACTGAAGCTTTCTTT
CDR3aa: CASSPPGQFMNTEAFF

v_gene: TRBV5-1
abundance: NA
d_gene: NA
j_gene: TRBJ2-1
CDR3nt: TGCGCCAGCAGCCCGGGATCCTTCTCCTACAATGAGCAGTTCTTC
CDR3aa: CASSPGSFSYNEQFF

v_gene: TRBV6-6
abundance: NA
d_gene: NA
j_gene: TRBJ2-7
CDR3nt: TGTGCCAGCAGTTACCGAAGCAACGAGCAGTACTTC
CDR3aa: CASSYRSNEQYF

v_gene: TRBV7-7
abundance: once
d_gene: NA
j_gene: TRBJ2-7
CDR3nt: TGTGCCAGCAGCACCGGGACTGGGAGCTCCTACGAGCAGTACTTC
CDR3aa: CASSTGTGSSYEQYF

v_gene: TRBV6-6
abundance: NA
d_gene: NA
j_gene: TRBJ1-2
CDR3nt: TGTGCCAGCAGCCTGGACAGTCTAATGGGTGGCTACACCTTC
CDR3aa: CASSLDSLMGGYTF

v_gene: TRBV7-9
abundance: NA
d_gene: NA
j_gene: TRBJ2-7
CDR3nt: TGTGCCAGCAGCCTTCCAGGGCTCGAGCAGTACTTC
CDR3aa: CASSLPGLEQYF

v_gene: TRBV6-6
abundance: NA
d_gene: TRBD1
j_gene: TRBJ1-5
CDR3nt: TGTGCCAGCAGTTTCCTGACAGGGGGACAGCCCCAGCATTTT
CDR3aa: CASSFLTGGQPQHF

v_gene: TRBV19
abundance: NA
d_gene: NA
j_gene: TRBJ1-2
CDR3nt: TGTGCCAGTAGCACGACAGGTTCAAGAGGCTACACCTTC
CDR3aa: CASSTTGSRGYTF

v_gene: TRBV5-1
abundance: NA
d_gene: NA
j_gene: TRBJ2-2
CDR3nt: TGCGCCAGCAGCTTGGAAGGAGGCCGTAACACCGGGGAGCTGTTTTTT
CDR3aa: CASSLEGGRNTGELFF

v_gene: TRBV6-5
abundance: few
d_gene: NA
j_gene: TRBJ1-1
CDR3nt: TGTGCCAGCATCAACCGGGGAAACACTGAAGCTTTCTTT
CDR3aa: CASINRGNTEAFF

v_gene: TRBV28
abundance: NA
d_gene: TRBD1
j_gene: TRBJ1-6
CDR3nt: TGTGCCAGCAGTACCCGACAGGGGGCGGGTTCACCCCTCCACTTT
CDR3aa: CASSTRQGAGSPLHF

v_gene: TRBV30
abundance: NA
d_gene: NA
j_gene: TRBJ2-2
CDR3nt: TGTGCCTACGACAAGACGTCAGGGGAGCTGTTTTTT
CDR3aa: CAYDKTSGELFF

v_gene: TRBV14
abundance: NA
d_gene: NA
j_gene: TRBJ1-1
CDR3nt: TGTGCCAGCAGCCCAGGGTTGGACACTGAAGCTTTCTTT
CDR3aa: CASSPGLDTEAFF

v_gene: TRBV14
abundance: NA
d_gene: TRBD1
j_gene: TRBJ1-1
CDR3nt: TGTGCCAGCAGCCAAAGGGGGCCGAAAGTAAGCACTGAAGCTTTCTTT
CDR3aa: CASSQRGPKVSTEAFF

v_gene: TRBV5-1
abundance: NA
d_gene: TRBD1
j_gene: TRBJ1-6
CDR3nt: TGCGCCAGCAGCTGGACGGGACAGGGTATGGGATATAATTCACCCCTCCACTTT
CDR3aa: CASSWTGQGMGYNSPLHF